Sequencing of this TCR beta chain was carried out in a study of T-cell reconstitution after alpha-beta-depleted transplantation in children. Study-wide results and limits: From newly produced T cells came most of the T-cell counts and diversity one year after transplant. At around two months after transplant, the alpha-beta T cells were reportedly derived from several hundred expanded clones that came from non-depleted graft cells.

Comments on this clonotype: Antigen unknown.

The V end was cut by 3 bases, the J end by 3 bases, with 12 bases between. CDR3 length equals 14 residues. A library of TCRbeta sequences, prepared with unique molecular identifiers, was generated. TCRdb re-called the PCR reads through MiXCR, storing one row per CDR3 protein. The data hold about 610,000 distinct CDR3 sequences, with 20% to 30% observed a single time. Sample: PBMCs, taken before TCRalphabeta/CD19-depleted stem cell transplant. The V and J genes are TRBV12-3 or TRBV12-4 and TRBJ2-7; D gene ambiguous. This clonotype was sampled from a boy under two years old with Wiskott-Aldrich syndrome, due to receive a stem cell transplant. CDR3 sequence reads: CASSFADRNYEQYF. For the CDR3, the DNA is TGTGCCAGCAGTTTCGCCGACCGAAACTACGAGCAGTACTTC.